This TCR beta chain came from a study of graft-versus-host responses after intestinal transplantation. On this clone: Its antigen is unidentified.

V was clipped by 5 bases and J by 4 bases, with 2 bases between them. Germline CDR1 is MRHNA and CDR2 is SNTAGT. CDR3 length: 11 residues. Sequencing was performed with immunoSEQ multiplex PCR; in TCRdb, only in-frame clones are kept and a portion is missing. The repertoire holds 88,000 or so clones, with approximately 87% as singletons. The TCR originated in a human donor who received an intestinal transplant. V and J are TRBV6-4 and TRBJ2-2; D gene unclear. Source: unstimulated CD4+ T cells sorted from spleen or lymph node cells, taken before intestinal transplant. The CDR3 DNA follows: TGTGCCAGCAGTCTCACCGGGGAGCTGTTTTTT. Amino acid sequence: CASSLTGELFF.